Shown below are 2 T cell receptor beta chains from a single sample sequenced in a study of chemoradiotherapy in HPV16-positive cancers. Sequencing was performed with immunoSEQ multiplex PCR; in TCRdb, only in-frame clones are kept and a portion is missing. The repertoire holds about 5,400 clones, with approximately 90% as singletons. Source: blood, taken from a patient who underwent chemoradiotherapy. All receptors come from a human donor with HPV-associated anogenital cancer.

The CDR3 reads CASSPLAGANVLTF. In nucleotides, the CDR3 is TGTGCCAGCAGTCCGCTCGCTGGGGCCAACGTCCTGACTTTC. This chain connects TRBV27 to TRBJ2-6; D not resolved. The CDR3 contains 14 residues. The germline gives CDR1 MNHEY, CDR2 SMNVEV (reference sequence). V was pared by 5 bases and J by 2 bases, with 7 bases between.

This rearrangement joins TRBV5-1 to TRBJ1-1; TRBD1 matches 7 bases. Germline CDR1 and CDR2: SGHRS and YFSETQ. This CDR3 contains 15 residues. V shed 2 bases and J 4 bases; nucleotides not matched to a gene: 8. The CDR3, as DNA: TGCGCCAGCAGCTTAGCTACAGGGGTTGGCACTGAAGCTTTCTTT. Its translation: CASSLATGVGTEAFF.